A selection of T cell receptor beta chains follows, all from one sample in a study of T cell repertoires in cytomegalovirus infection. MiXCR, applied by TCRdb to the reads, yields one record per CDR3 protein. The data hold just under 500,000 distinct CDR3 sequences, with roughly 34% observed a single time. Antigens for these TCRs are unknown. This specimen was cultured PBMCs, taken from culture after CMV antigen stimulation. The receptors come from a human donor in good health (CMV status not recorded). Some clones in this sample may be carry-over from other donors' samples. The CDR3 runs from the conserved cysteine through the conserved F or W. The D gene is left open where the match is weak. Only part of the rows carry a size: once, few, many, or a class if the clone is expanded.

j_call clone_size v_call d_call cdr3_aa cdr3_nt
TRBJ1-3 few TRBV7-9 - CASSLARGLGNTIYF TGTGCCAGCAGCTTAGCGCGGGGGCTCGGAAACACCATATATTTT
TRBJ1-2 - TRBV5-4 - CASSPSSDGYTF TGTGCCAGCAGCCCCAGTTCCGACGGCTACACCTTC
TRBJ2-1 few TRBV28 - CASASERKDEQFF TGTGCCAGCGCCTCTGAGCGCAAGGATGAGCAGTTCTTC
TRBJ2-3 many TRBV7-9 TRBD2 CASSSSGTSLPSTDTQYF TGTGCCAGCAGCTCCTCCGGGACTAGCCTCCCTAGCACAGATACGCAGTATTTT
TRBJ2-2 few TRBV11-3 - CASSLGRGARTYTGELFF TGTGCCAGCAGCTTAGGCAGGGGCGCCCGAACATACACCGGGGAGCTGTTTTTT
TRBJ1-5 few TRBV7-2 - CASSRGVGVTNQPQHF TGTGCCAGCAGCCGGGGGGTCGGGGTAACCAATCAGCCCCAGCATTTT
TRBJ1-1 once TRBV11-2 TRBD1 CASSRDRASPEAFF TGTGCCAGCAGCCGGGACAGGGCGTCTCCCGAAGCTTTCTTT
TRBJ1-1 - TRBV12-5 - CASGLARGIEAFF TGTGCTAGTGGTTTGGCCAGAGGGATTGAAGCTTTCTTT
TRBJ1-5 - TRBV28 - CASSARFGGSQPQHF TGTGCCAGCAGTGCACGGTTTGGGGGGAGCCAGCCCCAGCATTTT
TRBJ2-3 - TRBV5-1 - CASSLDSTSTDTQYF TGCGCCAGCAGCTTGGATTCTACTAGCACAGATACGCAGTATTTT
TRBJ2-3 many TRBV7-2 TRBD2 CASSLGHRTSGTNTDTQYF TGTGCCAGCAGCTTAGGCCATAGGACTAGCGGGACTAACACAGATACGCAGTATTTT
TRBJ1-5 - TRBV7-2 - CASSSGRCQHF TGTGCCAGCAGCTCTGGACGGTGTCAGCATTTT
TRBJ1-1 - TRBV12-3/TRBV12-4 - CASSRDFSEAFF TGTGCCAGCAGTCGGGACTTCTCTGAAGCTTTCTTT
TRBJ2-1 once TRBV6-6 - CASFRGAYNEQFF TGTGCCAGTTTCAGGGGGGCCTACAATGAGCAGTTCTTC
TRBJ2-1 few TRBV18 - CASSPPAEDNEQFF TGTGCCAGCTCACCACCGGCAGAAGACAATGAGCAGTTCTTC
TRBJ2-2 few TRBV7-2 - CASSANTNTGELFF TGTGCCAGCAGCGCCAATACGAACACCGGGGAGCTGTTTTTT
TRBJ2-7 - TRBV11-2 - CASSFTEVEQYF TGTGCCAGCAGCTTCACCGAAGTAGAGCAGTACTTC
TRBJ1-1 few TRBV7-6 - CASSLVTAANTEAFF TGTGCCAGCAGCTTAGTTACGGCTGCAAACACTGAAGCTTTCTTT
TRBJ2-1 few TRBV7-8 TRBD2 CASFPGRAGKGEQFF TGTGCCAGCTTTCCCGGGAGGGCCGGGAAGGGTGAGCAGTTCTTC
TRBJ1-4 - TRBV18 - CASSPQRFTTNEKLFF TGTGCCAGCTCACCGCAGCGATTTACAACTAATGAAAAACTGTTTTTT
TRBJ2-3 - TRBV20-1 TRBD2 CSAGAWSGSFYTQYF TGCAGTGCTGGGGCCTGGAGCGGGAGTTTCTATACGCAGTATTTT
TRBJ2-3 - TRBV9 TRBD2 CASSPWASGGTDTQYF TGTGCCAGCAGCCCTTGGGCTAGCGGGGGCACAGATACGCAGTATTTT
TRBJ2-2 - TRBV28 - CASSTGAWHTGELFF TGTGCCAGCAGTACCGGGGCCTGGCACACCGGGGAGCTGTTTTTT
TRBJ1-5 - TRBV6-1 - CASSELGQPQHF TGTGCCAGCAGTGAATTGGGCCAGCCCCAGCATTTT